This T cell receptor (beta chain) was captured in a study of T cells after yellow fever vaccination (dated by TCRdb to between 2018 and 2020). As for the study more broadly: The SMART-Seq v4 Ultra Low Input RNA kit was used to prepare libraries from fractions with low cell numbers. Two healthy male donors made up the cohort, one aged 18 to 29 years and the other aged 30 to 40 years. Blood samples were taken at several timepoints before and after primary and secondary immunization, and bulk PBMC replicates and cell subsets were isolated. To follow T-cell clones before and after both primary and booster YFV17D yellow fever vaccination, bulk TCR alpha and beta repertoires underwent longitudinal sequencing.

Measured from the cysteine to the phenylalanine, the CDR3 is 14 residues long. Of the read, only the CDR3 DNA is kept; its 42 bases are in frame from base 1. Per the germline V gene (reference sequence), MNHEY is the CDR1 and SMNVEV is the CDR2. V has 6 bases trimmed and J has 6 bases trimmed; junction bases matching no gene number 10. TCR cDNA was made using 5'RACE template switching, a step that added a universal primer site and unique molecular identifiers. Priming of cDNA synthesis was performed from both the TCR alpha and TCR beta constant segments. Two PCR steps were used to amplify libraries, with sample barcodes and sequencing adapters being added in the second step. Sequencing of the libraries was done on either Illumina HiSeq 2500 (2x100 bp) or NovaSeq (2x150 bp). The original methods were these. MIGEC was used to demultiplex reads and collapse the reads into UMI consensus sequences, and MiXCR was used for V(D)J alignment. Vaccine-responding clonotypes were identified with edgeR using replicate PBMC samples, with FDR below 0.01 and a log2 fold change above 5 up to day 15 being required. Bulk clonotypes were assigned CD4 or CD8 identity according to which sequenced CD4 or CD8 repertoire held them at higher abundance. TCRdb took the public reads, trimmed them with fastp at Q25, ran MiXCR for clone calling and kept in-frame beta chains. One record per CDR3 amino acid sequence lists the most common genes and DNA. TCRdb's processing, not the authors', yielded these V and J calls. The sample table shows 140,000 to 150,000 distinct CDR3 sequences, and approximately 6.6% are seen once. The ten largest account for about 0.6% of the sample.

This clonotype was seen many times. Its recognized antigen is unknown. Per-base quality was not reported, and no clone a single base away is much larger than it. The sample's treatment or condition, from its label and the paper: live attenuated yellow fever vaccine strain. A standard Ficoll-Paque protocol was used to isolate PBMCs from peripheral blood. CD4 and CD8 T-cell fractions were isolated with Dynabeads CD4 and CD8 positive selection kits. TriZol was used to extract RNA from bulk PBMCs, CD4 and CD8 fractions, and dextramer-positive and dextramer-negative fractions. Overall study results and their limits: Most clones expanded after primary vaccination were re-detected after the booster (around 96% of CD4 and about nine tenths of CD8), suggesting broad memory maintenance. Compared with the primary T-cell response, the secondary T-cell response was faster but weaker, reaching its peak on day 5 rather than on day 15. A small fraction of clonotypes showed up in both the CD4 and CD8 compartments, probably as a result of convergent recombination. Because the study included only a couple of donors, the extent to which the findings can be generalized is limited. Computational filtering was required because FACS-sorted repertoires could contain abundant contaminating clonotypes from the bulk population.

Specimen: CD4+ T cells sorted from PBMCs, collected 10 days after the yellow fever booster vaccination. This sequence originates from a man in his thirties or forties who received the YFV17D yellow fever vaccine. The chain couples TRBV27 to TRBJ2-7; 8 nucleotides in the junction match TRBD1. This receptor carries the CDR3 CASRKTGDRSEQYF. The nucleotides are TGTGCCAGCAGAAAGACAGGGGATCGTAGCGAGCAGTACTTC.